The rows below give T cell receptor beta chains drawn from one sample of a study of monozygotic twins with inflammatory bowel disease. Following a re-call of the 5' RACE reads, TCRdb has one entry per CDR3 protein and lacks DNA. This table lists around 400,000 distinct CDR3 sequences. Sequenced material: blood. The receptors were sampled from a human donor with ulcerative colitis or Crohn's disease, or a healthy co-twin of an affected twin (not recorded which). The CDR3 runs from the conserved cysteine through the conserved F or W.

TRBV30	TRBJ1-1	CAWSQEVNTEAFF
TRBV6-2/TRBV6-3	TRBJ2-7	CASSRLAGGAYEQYF
TRBV7-6	TRBJ2-7	CASSLVLPGQGRHEQYF
TRBV7-9	TRBJ1-4	CASSLDSLRREKLFF
TRBV5-8	TRBJ2-1	CASSLGQAYNEQFF
TRBV7-2	TRBJ2-3	CASSFGGYTDTQYF
TRBV6-5	TRBJ1-2	CASSQGSNYGYTF
TRBV28	TRBJ1-4	CASLDRNNEKLFF
TRBV28	TRBJ1-4	CASSLWTEKLFF
TRBV18	TRBJ2-7	CASSPPGLPRGYEQYF
TRBV12-3/TRBV12-4	TRBJ2-3	CASSFRASGSTDTQYF
TRBV7-2	TRBJ2-5	CASSLVQTSVMETQYF
TRBV28	TRBJ2-4	CAITGETKNIQYF
TRBV7-9	TRBJ2-6	CASSSAGANVLTF
TRBV6-2/TRBV6-3	TRBJ1-1	CAGQKQGLNTEAFF
TRBV27	TRBJ1-1	CASSGGTGAEAFF
TRBV30	TRBJ2-1	CAWSTNNEQFF
TRBV9	TRBJ2-2	CASSVASGELFF
TRBV7-2	TRBJ2-2	CASRRYTGELFF
TRBV4-2	TRBJ1-2	CASSQEWAHGYTF
TRBV20-1	TRBJ2-1	CSAGPGAGRDNEQFF
TRBV9	TRBJ2-3	CASSRIGRQDSDTQYF
TRBV12-3/TRBV12-4	TRBJ2-2	CASTPLGVSGELFF
TRBV19	TRBJ1-2	CASRPRSGGYTF
TRBV5-1	TRBJ1-4	CASSHEATGGGEKLFF
TRBV20-1	TRBJ2-3	CSGGDSYTQYF
TRBV6-6	TRBJ1-1	CATSVNPNTEAFF
TRBV19	TRBJ1-2	CASRGNRLNYGYTF
TRBV19	TRBJ1-5	CASNRRDGNQPQHF
TRBV5-1	TRBJ1-1	CASRSGLMNTEAFF
TRBV9	TRBJ2-7	CASSVGGGDEQYF
TRBV29-1	TRBJ2-1	CSVGGPGGHEQFF
TRBV7-8	TRBJ1-2	CASNFEATDYGYTF
TRBV5-4	TRBJ2-1	CASSLKVVTDNEQFF
TRBV11-2	TRBJ2-5	CASSLVAGKQETQYF
TRBV6-1	TRBJ1-1	CASAGTMGTNTEAFF
TRBV2	TRBJ1-5	CASSEAGYSNQPQHF
TRBV7-2	TRBJ2-1	CASSLGPGQGMNEQFF
TRBV5-8	TRBJ1-1	CASRLRHRGGTEAFF
TRBV28	TRBJ1-5	CASSPTGGGQPQHF
TRBV18	TRBJ2-5	CASSPGLAGEETQYF
TRBV20-1	TRBJ2-1	CSAITGTGYYNEQFF
TRBV7-9	TRBJ1-2	CASSSTLRTGFDYGYTF
TRBV15	TRBJ2-7	CATSRDPAGGQYF
TRBV7-2	TRBJ2-3	CASSPRRGVGTDTQYF
TRBV11-2	TRBJ2-1	CASRGEGTNEQFF
TRBV19	TRBJ1-3	CASSLLGPGNTIYF
TRBV20-1	TRBJ2-1	CSASIGGQGNEQFF
TRBV27	TRBJ2-3	CASSLVQLGGDTQYF
TRBV7-2	TRBJ2-7	CASSPGGRYEQYF
TRBV21-1	TRBJ2-1	CASSNKVSSYNEQFF
TRBV11-2	TRBJ2-5	CASSLVGGLAGGSVYQETQYF
TRBV5-8	TRBJ2-5	CASSSRILMAETQYF
TRBV7-2	TRBJ2-2	CASSLELGELFF
TRBV20-1	TRBJ2-1	CSAHTGTGLHNEQFF
TRBV27	TRBJ1-2	CASAKSEGYYGYTF
TRBV10-3	TRBJ2-3	CAISEARDRGEDTQYF